A single sample is the source of the 26 T cell receptor beta chains below, sequenced in a study of shared clonotypes between healthy human individuals. The repertoire was sequenced with immunoSEQ multiplex PCR; TCRdb's copy has only in-frame clones and lacks some. Of nearly 2 million clones listed, just under 95% are singletons. Terminally differentiated effector memory CD45RA+ cells were excluded from the naive CD8 cells, which were CD45RO-negative and positively selected for CCR7. Material: naive CD8+ T cells sorted from blood. The receptors come from a man aged 18 to 29 in good health.

The CDR3 coding sequence is TGTGCCACCAGCAGCCCCGGACAACTCACCGGGGAGCTGTTTTTT. The encoded protein is CATSSPGQLTGELFF. The chain is built from TRBV15 and TRBJ2-2; TRBD1 is a possible D gene (5 bases). Trimming pared 3 bases from V and 4 bases from J, leaving 12 bases between. The germline V gene encodes CDR1 LNHNV and CDR2 YYDKDF (reference sequence). The CDR3 covers 15 residues. The full variable domain, in which reference TRBV15 and TRBJ2-2 provide the parts outside the CDR3, is DAMVIQNPRYQVTQFGKPVTLSCSQTLNHNVMYWYQQKSSQAPKLLFHYYDKDFNNEADTPDNFQSRRPNTSFCFLDIRSPGLGDTAMYLCATSSPGQLTGELFFGEGSRLTVL.

This chain joins TRBV11-2 and TRBJ2-7, with 8 bases matching TRBD2. CDR1 SGHAT and CDR2 FQNNGV come from the germline V gene. Trimming took 5 bases from V and 0 from J; bases not matched to a gene: 12. The CDR3 contains 17 residues. Here the CDR3 reads CASSPTGGGPSSYEQYF. The DNA for the CDR3 is TGTGCCAGCAGCCCCACGGGGGGGGGACCCAGCTCCTACGAGCAGTACTTC.

The rearrangement uses TRBV6-6 and TRBJ2-7, with D perhaps TRBD2 (5 bases). CDR1 MNHNY and CDR2 SVGAGI come from the germline V gene (reference sequence). With 2 bases removed from V and 2 bases from J, the gap between germline ends came to 10 bases. This CDR3 is built from 14 residues. CDR3: CASSYAGETYEQYF. Here the CDR3 DNA reads TGTGCCAGCAGTTACGCCGGGGAAACCTACGAGCAGTACTTC.

This clone was seen only once. The chain couples TRBV5-6 to TRBJ2-5, with a tentative D call TRBD1 (6 bases). CDR3 length: 18 residues. Germline CDR1 is SGHDT and CDR2 is YYEEEE. Trimming shortened V by 3 bases and J by 5 bases, and 26 bases separated the two germline ends. CDR3 DNA: TGTGCCAGCAGCTCGCTTCTCGACCCATCACCCACAGGGGAGACCCAGTACTTC. Translation gives CASSSLLDPSPTGETQYF.

In the case of this clone: Other nucleotide sequences in the sample specify the same CDR3. The CDR3 nucleotides are TGTGCCTGGAGTGTAGGTTACGAGCAGTACTTC. It is translated as CAWSVGYEQYF. The chain couples TRBV30 to TRBJ2-7; D gene uncertain. CDR3 length equals 11 residues. V was shortened by 0 bases and J by 4 bases, with 4 bases between the two germline ends. Germline V lookup: CDR1 GTSNPN, CDR2 SVGIG (reference sequence).

The chain links TRBV29-1 to TRBJ2-2; 7 nucleotides line up with TRBD2. The CDR3 is made up of 17 amino acids. CDR1 and CDR2 from the germline V gene are SQVTM and ANQGSEA. V trimming: 6 bases; J trimming: 4 bases; junction bases outside the gene matches: 17. CDR3 region: CSVLGGSGTLITGELFF. The DNA for the CDR3 is TGCAGCGTCCTCGGCGGGAGCGGAACCCTCATCACCGGGGAGCTGTTTTTT.

With respect to this clone: A junction boundary mismatches the germline segment, possibly from a read error. The chain carries TRBV7-7 and TRBJ2-6; D possibly corresponds to TRBD1 (6 bases). The germline V gene encodes CDR1 SSHAT and CDR2 FNYEAQ (reference sequence). CDR3 length: 19 amino acids. CDR3 nucleotides: TGTGCTAGCAGCCCCGCCCCGGGACACCTAAGCTCTGGGGCCAACGTCCTGACTTTC. Residues: CASSPAPGHLSSGANVLTF.

This chain connects TRBV7-9 to TRBJ2-7, with D perhaps TRBD1 or TRBD2 (5 bases each). Germline V lookup: CDR1 SEHNR, CDR2 FQNEAQ (reference sequence). The CDR3 has 13 amino acids. V was shortened by 5 bases and J by 6 bases, with 14 bases between the two germline ends. The CDR3 nucleotides read TGTGCCAGCAGCACCGGGACGGCCGTCGAGCAGTACTTC. Residues: CASSTGTAVEQYF.

This chain uses TRBV9 with TRBJ2-1; D is perhaps TRBD1 (6 bases). Germline V lookup: CDR1 SGDLS, CDR2 YYNGEE. The CDR3 has 12 amino acids. V lost 4 bases, J lost 5 bases, and 7 bases lay in between. The CDR3 nucleotides are TGTGCCAGCAGCTGGGACAACAATGAGCAGTTCTTC. Encoded protein: CASSWDNNEQFF.

The genes are TRBV2 and TRBJ2-7; no definite D call. Germline V gene data show CDR1 as SNHLY and CDR2 as FYNNEI. The CDR3 has 15 amino acids. V was shortened by 1 base and J by 4 bases, with 14 bases between the two germline ends. CDR3 sequence (DNA): TGTGCCAGCAGTGAAGGGGGTAACCCCTTTTACGAGCAGTACTTC. Translating it yields CASSEGGNPFYEQYF.

This clone appeared once. The genes are TRBV2 and TRBJ2-5; 7 bases are shared with TRBD2. The length of the CDR3 is 16 residues. J was trimmed by 1 base and V by 2 bases; bases with no gene match: 7. From germline, CDR1 is SNHLY and CDR2 FYNNEI. The DNA of the CDR3 is TGTGCCAGCAGTGAATGGTTGGCTAGCGGCCAAGAGACCCAGTACTTC. This translates into CASSEWLASGQETQYF.

The chain recombines TRBV21-1 with TRBJ2-6; the table names TRBD1, a call not compared with the DNA. TRBV21-1 is shown as a pseudogene. The CDR3 consists of 21 residues. This CDR3 reads CASSKRGERDRALSGANVLTF. The CDR3 DNA sequence: TGTGCCAGCAGCAAACGAGGAGAGCGGGACAGGGCTCTCTCTGGGGCCAACGTCCTGACTTTC.

The chain links TRBV11-2 to TRBJ2-5; no definite D call. CDR1 is SGHAT, CDR2 FQNNGV, per germline. V gave up 6 bases and J gave up 5 bases, with 16 bases separating them. The CDR3 contains 14 residues. CDR3 residues: CASRPDSNHETQYF. The CDR3 coding sequence is TGTGCCAGCAGACCAGACTCGAATCACGAGACCCAGTACTTC.

The V and J genes are TRBV29-1 and TRBJ2-7; D is undetermined. This CDR3 contains 16 residues. V was shortened by 6 bases and J by 3 bases, with 24 bases between the two germline ends. Germline CDR1 reads SQVTM; CDR2 reads ANQGSEA. The CDR3 nucleotides read TGCAGCGTCATGTGGGCACATGGCAGAGTAGGCTACGAGCAGTACTTC. It is translated as CSVMWAHGRVGYEQYF.

In its sample, this clone was seen once. This rearrangement joins TRBV7-9 to TRBJ2-1; D assignment may be TRBD1 or TRBD2 (5 bases each). The CDR3 is 15 residues long. Germline lookup yields CDR1 SEHNR and CDR2 FQNEAQ (reference sequence). Trimming removed 4 bases from V and 5 bases from J, with 15 bases in between. CDR3 loop: CASSSVGTGHNEQFF. CDR3 nucleotide sequence: TGTGCCAGCAGCTCGGTCGGGACGGGACACAATGAGCAGTTCTTC.

The CDR3 DNA follows: TGTGCCACCAGCGCCCGGGACAGGAAGGGCTATGGCTACACCTTC. It translates to CATSARDRKGYGYTF. This sequence joins TRBV15 and TRBJ1-2; 8 bases agree with TRBD1. Germline lookup yields CDR1 LNHNV and CDR2 YYDKDF (reference sequence). V lost 5 bases, J lost 4 bases, and 9 bases stayed unmatched. The CDR3 covers 15 residues.

This chain links TRBV29-1 with TRBJ2-7, with D maybe TRBD1 (6 bases). Trimming took 3 bases from V and 0 from J, leaving 12 bases between them. In germline, CDR1 is SQVTM, CDR2 ANQGSEA. The CDR3 consists of 14 residues. In DNA, the CDR3 is TGCAGCGTTGACTCAGGACAGTCCTCCTACGAGCAGTACTTC. It encodes CSVDSGQSSYEQYF.

The chain is built from TRBV28 and TRBJ2-5; the match to TRBD2 covers 10 bases. Trimming at V came to 6 bases and at J to 2 bases, leaving 9 bases not matched to a gene. This CDR3 is 16 amino acids long. CDR1 is MDHEN, CDR2 SYDVKM, per germline. The CDR3 nucleotides are TGTGCCAGCAGCCACCAAGGACTAGCGGAACAAGAGACCCAGTACTTC. It encodes CASSHQGLAEQETQYF.

The rearrangement uses TRBV6-5 and TRBJ1-6, with a possible D match to TRBD1 (5 bases). Germline CDR1 is MNHEY and CDR2 is SVGAGI. The CDR3 has 14 residues. Trimming stripped 9 bases from V and 0 bases from J, with 9 bases between. In DNA form, the CDR3 reads TGTGCCAGTTCAGGGAACTCCTATAATTCACCCCTCCACTTT. This codes for CASSGNSYNSPLHF.

This clone has only one observation. V and J are TRBV19 and TRBJ1-1, with a weak D call TRBD1 (5 bases). The germline CDR1 and CDR2 sequences are LNHDA and SQIVND (reference sequence). The V and J ends lost 3 bases and 10 bases respectively, with 12 bases between them. This CDR3 comprises 12 residues. CDR3 DNA sequence: TGTGCCAGTAGTATCGCGAGGGGCCCAGCTTTCTTT. This translates into CASSIARGPAFF.

The CDR3 DNA reads as TGCGCCAGCAGCACATGGACTAGCGGAGGGAATGAGCAGTTCTTC. Amino acids: CASSTWTSGGNEQFF. The chain uses TRBV5-1 and TRBJ2-1, with 10 bases identical to TRBD2. The CDR3 spans 15 residues. Germline trimming cut 4 bases from V and 7 bases from J; bases unmatched to any gene: 8. Germline lookup yields CDR1 SGHRS and CDR2 YFSETQ.

V is TRBV6-5 and J is TRBJ1-1; 8 nucleotides agree with TRBD1. This CDR3 region has 16 residues. Germline-derived CDR1 and CDR2 are MNHEY and SVGAGI. The V gene end was trimmed by 2 bases and the J gene end by 5 bases; junction bases not matched to a gene: 10. CDR3: CASSYAQGAVGTEAFF. CDR3 in DNA: TGTGCCAGCAGTTACGCGCAGGGGGCTGTGGGGACTGAAGCTTTCTTT.

The chain recombines TRBV2 with TRBJ2-7, with 9 bases fitting TRBD2. CDR1 is SNHLY and CDR2 is FYNNEI in the germline V gene. The ends lost 7 bases at V and 0 bases at J; junction bases unmatched: 7. CDR3 length: 15 amino acids. The CDR3 coding sequence is TGTGCCAGCACCCCAGGGGGACTAGCCTCCTACGAGCAGTACTTC. Translation gives CASTPGGLASYEQYF. Drawing the rest from reference TRBV2 and TRBJ2-7, the complete variable domain is EPEVTQTPSHQVTQMGQEVILRCVPISNHLYFYWYRQILGQKVEFLVSFYNNEISEKSEIFDDQFSVERPDGSNFTLKIRSTKLEDSAMYFCASTPGGLASYEQYFGPGTRLTVT.

The rearrangement links TRBV18 to TRBJ2-1; the match to TRBD1 covers 8 bases. The CDR3 totals 16 residues. The V segment lost 8 bases and the J segment 2 bases; nucleotides outside the gene matches: 11. The germline V gene has CDR1 KGHSH and CDR2 LQKENI. The CDR3 nucleotides are TGTGCCAGCGGACAGGGCCGTTCGGGACCCTACAATGAGCAGTTCTTC. Its protein is CASGQGRSGPYNEQFF.

The chain has TRBV29-1 and TRBJ1-1; the D is unclear. The CDR3 contains 11 residues. V lost 3 bases, J lost 6 bases, and 8 bases lay in between. Germline assignment: CDR1 SQVTM and CDR2 ANQGSEA. The CDR3 region is CSVDAGSEAFF. The CDR3 DNA reads TGCAGCGTTGACGCGGGCTCTGAAGCTTTCTTT.

J is TRBJ2-2 and V is TRBV2; D uncertain. The CDR3 spans 12 residues. The germline V gene has CDR1 SNHLY and CDR2 FYNNEI. Trimming shortened V by 3 bases and J by 6 bases, and 5 bases separated the two germline ends. This chain's CDR3 is CASSEVPGELFF. As DNA, the CDR3 is TGTGCCAGCAGTGAGGTTCCCGGGGAGCTGTTTTTT.